This is a list of T cell receptor beta chains from one sample in a study of identical twins. One entry per CDR3 protein results from TCRdb running MiXCR on the 5' RACE reads. The sample consists of fewer than 550,000 distinct CDR3 sequences, over 12% of them appearing once. The sample was also reused in another study, on yellow fever vaccine responses in identical twins.

The sample comprised CD4+ T cells sorted from blood. The source of these receptors is a woman between 18 and 30 years old in good health. CDR3s include the opening cysteine and the closing phenylalanine or tryptophan. Each record gives: CDR3 protein, J gene, CDR3 length, clone size, V gene. Size values are once, few and many counts, or a class for expanded clones, and some rows have none.

cdr3_aa: CASSFRDRNTGELFF
j_call: TRBJ2-2
cdr3_length: 15
clone_size: -
v_call: TRBV7-2

cdr3_aa: CSASPAGNMNTEAFF
j_call: TRBJ1-1
cdr3_length: 15
clone_size: few
v_call: TRBV20-1

cdr3_aa: CASSLSLGFSRGEQFF
j_call: TRBJ2-1
cdr3_length: 16
clone_size: few
v_call: TRBV27

cdr3_aa: CASSPGTGNYNEQFF
j_call: TRBJ2-1
cdr3_length: 15
clone_size: -
v_call: TRBV14

cdr3_aa: CASSLRGQGQETQYF
j_call: TRBJ2-5
cdr3_length: 15
clone_size: many
v_call: TRBV25-1

cdr3_aa: CASSLGSDSNQPQHF
j_call: TRBJ1-5
cdr3_length: 15
clone_size: few
v_call: TRBV5-1

cdr3_aa: CAISGRGGGTEAFF
j_call: TRBJ1-1
cdr3_length: 14
clone_size: few
v_call: TRBV10-3

cdr3_aa: CASSLSVNSPLHF
j_call: TRBJ1-6
cdr3_length: 13
clone_size: few
v_call: TRBV28

cdr3_aa: CASSLAEASVDTQYF
j_call: TRBJ2-3
cdr3_length: 15
clone_size: few
v_call: TRBV7-6

cdr3_aa: CASSHGTGSSYEQYF
j_call: TRBJ2-7
cdr3_length: 15
clone_size: -
v_call: TRBV3-1

cdr3_aa: CATSNKVRLAAYNEQFF
j_call: TRBJ2-1
cdr3_length: 17
clone_size: few
v_call: TRBV15

cdr3_aa: CATSDPSLRAQFF
j_call: TRBJ2-1
cdr3_length: 13
clone_size: few
v_call: TRBV24-1

cdr3_aa: CASREGGSSHTDTQYF
j_call: TRBJ2-3
cdr3_length: 16
clone_size: -
v_call: TRBV9

cdr3_aa: CATSSKHYGYTF
j_call: TRBJ1-2
cdr3_length: 12
clone_size: -
v_call: TRBV15

cdr3_aa: CASSQGHRGGDTQCF
j_call: TRBJ2-3
cdr3_length: 15
clone_size: -
v_call: TRBV4-2

cdr3_aa: CASSPPGLVRDEQFF
j_call: TRBJ2-1
cdr3_length: 15
clone_size: -
v_call: TRBV6-2/TRBV6-3

cdr3_aa: CASGRNGELFF
j_call: TRBJ2-2
cdr3_length: 11
clone_size: -
v_call: TRBV12-5

cdr3_aa: CSAPGAYGYTF
j_call: TRBJ1-2
cdr3_length: 11
clone_size: few
v_call: TRBV20-1

cdr3_aa: CASSFERGGWDNEQFF
j_call: TRBJ2-1
cdr3_length: 16
clone_size: few
v_call: TRBV5-5

cdr3_aa: CASSVLAGGGDTQYF
j_call: TRBJ2-3
cdr3_length: 15
clone_size: -
v_call: TRBV4-1